Given below is one T cell receptor beta chain in context. The sample comes from a study of identical twins. Germline V CDR1 and CDR2: SGDLS, YYNGEE. The CDR3 runs to 16 residues. Trimming left V 3 bases short and J 3 bases short, with 18 bases between. Using its own MiXCR run on the 5' RACE reads, TCRdb lists one record per CDR3 protein. Of roughly 250,000 distinct CDR3 sequences listed, more than 12% are singletons. Sequencing was performed on memory (CD45RO+) T cells sorted from blood. The clonotype originates from a young woman in good health. The gene calls are TRBV9 and TRBJ1-2, with D unclear. The CDR3 DNA reads as TGTGCCAGCAGCGGCCGTTTTGGGCGGAAAGACTATGGCTACACCTTC. Amino acid sequence: CASSGRFGRKDYGYTF.